This TCR beta chain was profiled in a study of response to subunit inactivated influenza vaccine. This clonotype was found many times. J lost 2 bases, V lost 4 bases, and 8 bases had no gene match. CDR3 length equals 15 residues. MiXCR, run by TCRdb on the RT-PCR reads, gives a single entry per CDR3 protein. This table holds around 850,000 distinct CDR3 sequences, roughly 20% found once. The sequence derives from a man in his fifties or sixties who received an inactivated influenza vaccine. The chain joins TRBV12-3 or TRBV12-4 to TRBJ2-7, with TRBD1 matching 7 bases. This sample comprised PBMCs from blood, obtained around 5 days after vaccination. The CDR3 is CASSSRTGPTYEQYF. The CDR3 DNA reads as TGTGCCAGCAGTTCAAGGACAGGACCTACCTACGAGCAGTACTTC.